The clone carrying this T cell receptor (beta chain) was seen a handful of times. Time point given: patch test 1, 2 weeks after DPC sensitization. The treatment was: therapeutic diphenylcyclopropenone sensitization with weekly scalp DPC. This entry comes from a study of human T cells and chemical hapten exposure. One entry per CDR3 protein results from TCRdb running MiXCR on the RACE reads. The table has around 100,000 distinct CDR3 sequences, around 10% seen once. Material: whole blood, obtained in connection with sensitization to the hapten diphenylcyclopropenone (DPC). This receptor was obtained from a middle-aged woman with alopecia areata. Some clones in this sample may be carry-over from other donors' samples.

The CDR3 loop is CASSQDPGSAAEQYF. The CDR3 coding sequence is TGCGCCAGCAGCCAAGATCCTGGCTCGGCGGCCGAGCAGTACTTC. This chain connects TRBV4-3 to TRBJ2-7; D is unresolved. The germline CDR1 and CDR2 sequences are LGHNA and YSLEER. The CDR3 has 15 residues. Trimming stripped 0 bases from V and 6 bases from J, with 15 bases between.